Listed below are T cell receptor beta chains from one sample, sequenced in a study of CD8 T cells in Susac syndrome. TCRdb re-derived calls from the immunoSEQ multiplex PCR reads in MiXCR, one entry per CDR3 protein. The data hold some 190,000 distinct CDR3 sequences, with approximately 95% observed a single time. The material sequenced was CD4+ T cells from PBMCs. These receptors all stem from a human donor in good health. Both conserved end residues are trimmed from each CDR3.

V	length	J	CDR3
TRBV9	9	TRBJ1-2	ASSHSYGYT
TRBV29-1	10	TRBJ1-4	SVEGYNEKLF
TRBV14	12	TRBJ1-1	ASSQDPGSTEAF
TRBV18	11	TRBJ1-2	ASSPSTVYGYT
TRBV20-1	14	TRBJ2-5	SATGTSGRARETQY
TRBV4-1	13	TRBJ2-3	ASSQNAGDIDTQY
TRBV4-1	12	TRBJ2-1	ASSQLDRDNEQF
TRBV3-1	10	TRBJ2-1	ASSQFGNEQF
TRBV4-3	11	TRBJ1-2	ASSQGTVDGYT
TRBV7-9	13	TRBJ2-3	ASSLGTVVTDTQY
TRBV6-2/TRBV6-3	11	TRBJ2-3	ASSRDTIDTQY
TRBV24-1	9	TRBJ1-5	ATGHNQPQH
TRBV5-1	14	TRBJ2-1	ASSLAGDRAVDEQF
TRBV29-1	12	TRBJ1-1	SVGLRAGGTEAF
TRBV12-3/TRBV12-4	11	TRBJ2-1	ASSPILGYEQF
TRBV5-1	11	TRBJ1-2	ASSFMADTGYT
TRBV7-9	13	TRBJ2-2	ASSLLTRSPGELF
TRBV30	18	TRBJ2-1	AWTAGTSGVSHSSYNEQF
TRBV30	10	TRBJ1-1	AWSVSPGIAF
TRBV30	12	TRBJ1-1	AWNRGTWDTEAF
TRBV19	12	TRBJ2-7	ASREQASSYEQY
TRBV3-1	14	TRBJ2-7	ASSQDPGQGAYEQY
TRBV9	13	TRBJ2-7	ASSADGDGTYEQY
TRBV29-1	9	TRBJ2-7	SVGQGGGQY
TRBV18	11	TRBJ1-5	ASSPGTDQPQH
TRBV30	9	TRBJ1-2	AWRDSYGYT
TRBV18	11	TRBJ2-3	ASSPASLDTQY
TRBV11-2	14	TRBJ2-5	ASSPIRRRNQETQY
TRBV6-2/TRBV6-3	13	TRBJ2-3	ASSYSQRSPDTQY
TRBV20-1	11	TRBJ1-2	SARRGTATGYT
TRBV29-1	10	TRBJ2-4	SVVYLGGIQY
TRBV12-3/TRBV12-4	11	TRBJ1-2	ASRPTSNYGYT
TRBV29-1	12	TRBJ1-1	SVSNRVANTEAF
TRBV16	11	TRBJ2-5	ASSRLREETQY
TRBV20-1	10	TRBJ2-1	SARTVSYEQF
TRBV12-3/TRBV12-4	10	TRBJ2-7	ASSSRIYEQY
TRBV9	12	TRBJ1-1	ASSASRDRAEAF
TRBV10-3	13	TRBJ2-1	AISPRVGGNNEQF
TRBV7-9	13	TRBJ2-5	ASSPVDRIQETQY
TRBV9	10	TRBJ2-1	ASSVADNEQF
TRBV28	11	TRBJ1-1	ASSGPSEAEAF
TRBV15	12	TRBJ2-5	ATKRGSLQETQY
TRBV18	15	TRBJ2-1	ASSPLLFASYNNEQF
TRBV25-1	13	TRBJ1-1	ASSDEGKGTAEAF
TRBV3-1	11	TRBJ2-4	ASSQDPGNIQY
TRBV3-1	13	TRBJ2-7	ASSPGLAESYEQY
TRBV5-1	12	TRBJ2-5	ASSLDTPRETQY
TRBV27	12	TRBJ2-5	ASSRGLRRETQY
TRBV12-5	11	TRBJ2-5	ASATGAEETQY